This record looks at one TCR beta chain sequence and its context. Its antigen is as yet unknown. This specimen belongs to a study of shared clonotypes between healthy human individuals. The study's findings and limits: It was anticipated that sequencing depth would influence how many clonotypes donors shared.

Germline-derived CDR1 and CDR2 are SGHNT and YENEEA. CDR3 length: 10 amino acids. Trimming took off 6 bases at V and 8 bases at J, with 7 bases between the two ends. CD8 cells classed as naive were CD45RO-negative and positively selected for CCR7, excluding terminally differentiated effector memory CD45RA+ cells. Those who donated were healthy HIV-negative adults, with no recent acute infections or vaccinations reported. Every donor was a Caucasian adult from Nashville, Tennessee. Clones were read by immunoSEQ multiplex PCR, and TCRdb kept only the in-frame ones, dropping some. The sample lists under 2,000,000 clones, about 95% occurring once.

Sequenced input: naive CD8+ T cells sorted from blood. This TCR was sampled from a man younger than 35 in good health. The V call is TRBV11-3, the J call TRBJ1-1; D is unclear. This CDR3 reads CASRLMEAFF. For the CDR3, the DNA is TGTGCCAGCAGATTAATGGAAGCTTTCTTT.